This T cell receptor beta chain was sequenced during a study of tissue T cells after allogeneic stem cell transplantation. Of note for this clone: The gene symbols are mouse symbols. The read comes to an end 1 residue before the CDR3 does, leaving the germline J gene to fill in the end.

Libraries were prepared by immunoSEQ multiplex PCR; TCRdb keeps only in-frame clonotypes and omits some of them. The sample contains some 2,400 clones, approximately 62% of which appear only once. Germline V gene lookup returns CDR1 NSHNY and CDR2 SYGAGN. Trimming cost V 0 bases and J 4 bases, with 9 bases left between them. This CDR3 spans 14 amino acids. The specimen sequenced was gut tissue. The source of this sequence is a female BALB/c mouse in good health. MHC haplotype of the strain: H2-d. The V gene is TRBV13-1, the J gene TRBJ2-4, with D possibly being TRBD1 (5 bases). CDR3 DNA (partial): TGTGCCAGCAGTGATGTCAGGACAAAAAACACCTTGTAC. The encoded protein is CASSDVRTKNTLY. The full-length CDR3 reads as CASSDVRTKNTLYF.